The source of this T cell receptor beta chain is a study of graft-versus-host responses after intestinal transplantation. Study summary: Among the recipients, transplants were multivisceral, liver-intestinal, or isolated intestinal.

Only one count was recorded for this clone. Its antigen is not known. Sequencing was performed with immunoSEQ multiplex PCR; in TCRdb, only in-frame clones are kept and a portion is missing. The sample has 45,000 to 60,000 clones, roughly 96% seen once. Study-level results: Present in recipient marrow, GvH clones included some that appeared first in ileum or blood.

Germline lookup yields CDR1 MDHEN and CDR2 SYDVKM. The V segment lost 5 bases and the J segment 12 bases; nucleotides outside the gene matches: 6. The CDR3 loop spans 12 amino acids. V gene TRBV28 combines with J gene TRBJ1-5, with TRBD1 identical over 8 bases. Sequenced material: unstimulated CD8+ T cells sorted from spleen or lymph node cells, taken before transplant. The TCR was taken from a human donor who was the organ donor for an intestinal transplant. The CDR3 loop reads CASSATTGGQHF. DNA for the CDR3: TGTGCCAGCAGTGCGACAACAGGGGGCCAGCATTTT. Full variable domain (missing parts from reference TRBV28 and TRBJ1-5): DVKVTQSSRYLVKRTGEKVFLECVQDMDHENMFWYRQDPGLGLRLIYFSYDVKMKEKGDIPEGYSVSREKKERFSLILESASTNQTSMYLCASSATTGGQHFGDGTRLSIL.